This entry describes one TCR beta chain. The sample originates from a study of T cell responses to AZD1222 COVID-19 vaccine. The protocol was immunoSEQ multiplex PCR, while the TCRdb copy is restricted to in-frame clones and leaves out a portion. The sample consists of 200,000 to 300,000 clones, 90% to 95% of them appearing once. Germline CDR1 is SGHRS and CDR2 is YFSETQ. Trimming shortened V by 4 bases and J by 5 bases, and 13 bases separated the two germline ends. The CDR3 totals 14 residues. The gene calls are TRBV5-1 and TRBJ2-1, with no clear D. This specimen consisted of peripheral blood, obtained on day 0 of AZD1222 vaccination. The receptor was isolated from an adult in good health. CDR3 in amino acids: CASSDGQVNNEQFF. CDR3 nucleotide sequence: TGCGCCAGCAGCGACGGGCAGGTTAACAATGAGCAGTTCTTC.